This T cell receptor beta chain was observed in a study of T cell repertoires in cytomegalovirus infection. Study-wide results and caveats: HLA-C-restricted, CMV-specific TCR beta clonotypes were dominant ex vivo.

The CDR3 sequence is 15 residues long. CDR1 and CDR2 from the germline V gene are SGHRS and YFSETQ. Trimming at V came to 4 bases and at J to 4 bases, leaving 4 bases not matched to a gene. One entry per CDR3 protein results from TCRdb running MiXCR on the reads. The sample yields roughly 240,000 distinct CDR3 sequences, 5% to 8.5% seen once. This clonotype was observed a handful of times. What it binds is not known. The chain uses TRBV5-1 and TRBJ2-1, with 11 bases identical to TRBD2. This receptor was identified in a human donor in good health (CMV status not recorded). Some clones in this sample may be carry-over from other donors' samples. Sequencing was performed on PBMCs. CDR3 in amino acids: CASSPSGGNYNEQFF. CDR3 sequence (DNA): TGCGCCAGCAGCCCTAGCGGGGGGAATTACAATGAGCAGTTCTTC.